This is a list of T cell receptor beta chains from one sample in a study of shared clonotypes between healthy human individuals. Profiled with immunoSEQ multiplex PCR; TCRdb holds only in-frame clones, not every one. The profile covers about 490,000 clones, with 79% appearing a single time and more than 10% taken by the ten largest. Source material: PBMCs. All receptors come from a woman aged 40 to 49 in good health. Some clones in this sample may be carry-over from other donors' samples. CDR3s leave out the opening cysteine and the closing phenylalanine or tryptophan. Each record gives: J gene, D gene, V gene, CDR3 protein. The D gene is left open where the match is weak.

>TRBJ2-7|.|TRBV2
ASSVAEQAKGEQY
>TRBJ2-4|.|TRBV7-9
ASSPTLRDGDKNIQY
>TRBJ2-5|.|TRBV7-7
ASSLGDTRQETQY
>TRBJ2-2|.|TRBV9
ASSVRKGGELF
>TRBJ2-1|.|TRBV5-1
ASSLAGGEYNEQF
>TRBJ2-2|.|TRBV2
ASTGQVGELF
>TRBJ2-1|TRBD2|TRBV4-3
ASSQDAGLAGAEQF
>TRBJ2-1|TRBD2|TRBV5-4
ASSKKPGGRTYNEQF
>TRBJ2-7|TRBD2|TRBV7-2
ASSTGTSGSKQY
>TRBJ1-5|TRBD1|TRBV27
ASKWTGRNQPQH
>TRBJ2-7|.|TRBV19
ATMRRETYEQY
>TRBJ1-5|.|TRBV4-2
ASSQDQGGNQPQH
>TRBJ1-5|.|TRBV19
ASTRDFQNQPQH
>TRBJ2-4|.|TRBV30
AWSGAGSNIQY
>TRBJ2-2|.|TRBV9
ASSADYRDRGTGELF